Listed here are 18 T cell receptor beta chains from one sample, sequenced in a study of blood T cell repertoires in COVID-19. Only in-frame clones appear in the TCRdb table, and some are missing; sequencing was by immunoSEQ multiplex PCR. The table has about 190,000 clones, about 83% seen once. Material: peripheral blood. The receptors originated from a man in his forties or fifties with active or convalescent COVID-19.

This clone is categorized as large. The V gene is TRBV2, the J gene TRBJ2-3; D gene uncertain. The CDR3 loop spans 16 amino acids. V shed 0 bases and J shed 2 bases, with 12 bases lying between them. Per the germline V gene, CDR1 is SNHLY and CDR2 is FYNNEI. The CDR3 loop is CASSEAEPMITDTQYF. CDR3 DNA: TGTGCCAGCAGTGAAGCGGAGCCGATGATCACAGATACGCAGTATTTT. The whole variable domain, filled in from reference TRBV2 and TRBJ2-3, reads EPEVTQTPSHQVTQMGQEVILRCVPISNHLYFYWYRQILGQKVEFLVSFYNNEISEKSEIFDDQFSVERPDGSNFTLKIRSTKLEDSAMYFCASSEAEPMITDTQYFGPGTRLTVL.

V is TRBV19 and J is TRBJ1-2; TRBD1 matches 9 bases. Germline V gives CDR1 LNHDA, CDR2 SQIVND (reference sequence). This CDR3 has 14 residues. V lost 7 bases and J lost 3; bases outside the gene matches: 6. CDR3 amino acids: CASNRDREDYGYTF. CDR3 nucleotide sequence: TGTGCCAGTAACCGGGACAGGGAGGACTATGGCTACACCTTC.

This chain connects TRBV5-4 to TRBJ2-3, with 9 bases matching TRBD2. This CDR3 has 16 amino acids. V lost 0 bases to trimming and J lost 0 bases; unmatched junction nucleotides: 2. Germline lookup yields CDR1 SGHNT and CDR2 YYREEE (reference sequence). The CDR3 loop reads CASSLGLAVSTDTQYF. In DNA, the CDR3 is TGTGCCAGCAGCTTGGGACTAGCGGTCAGCACAGATACGCAGTATTTT.

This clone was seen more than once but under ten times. CDR3 nucleotides: TGTGCCAGCGGGCGGGACGCTGGGTGGGAAACCCAGTACTTC. It encodes CASGRDAGWETQYF. The rearrangement joins TRBV5-4 to TRBJ2-5; D is possibly TRBD2 (6 bases). V lost 7 bases to trimming and J lost 8 bases, with 21 bases between them. Germline loops: CDR1 SGHNT, CDR2 YYREEE (reference sequence). This CDR3 is built from 14 residues.

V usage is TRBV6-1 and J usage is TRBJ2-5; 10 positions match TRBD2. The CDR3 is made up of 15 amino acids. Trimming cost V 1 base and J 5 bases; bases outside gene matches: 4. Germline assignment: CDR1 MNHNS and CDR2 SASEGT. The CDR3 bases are TGTGCCAGCAGTGAAGGGAGCGGGGGGGCGGAGACCCAGTACTTC. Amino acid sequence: CASSEGSGGAETQYF.

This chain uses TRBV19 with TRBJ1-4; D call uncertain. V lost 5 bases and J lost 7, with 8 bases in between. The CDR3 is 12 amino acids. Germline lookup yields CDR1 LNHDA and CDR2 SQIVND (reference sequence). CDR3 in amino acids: CASSAGTEKLFF. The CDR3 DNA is TGTGCCAGTAGTGCGGGAACTGAAAAACTGTTTTTT.

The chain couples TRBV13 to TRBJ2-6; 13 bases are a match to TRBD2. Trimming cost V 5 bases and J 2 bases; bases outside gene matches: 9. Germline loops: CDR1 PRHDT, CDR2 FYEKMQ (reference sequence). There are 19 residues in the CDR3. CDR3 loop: CASSPRTSGGPPGANVLTF. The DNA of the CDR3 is TGTGCCAGCAGCCCTCGGACTAGCGGGGGTCCCCCTGGGGCCAACGTCCTGACTTTC.

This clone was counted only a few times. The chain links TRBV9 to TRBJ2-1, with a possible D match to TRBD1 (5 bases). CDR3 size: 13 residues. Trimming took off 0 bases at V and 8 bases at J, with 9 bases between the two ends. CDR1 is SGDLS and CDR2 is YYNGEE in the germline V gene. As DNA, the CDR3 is TGTGCCAGCAGCGTAGTCCCGACAGATGAGCAGTTCTTC. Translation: CASSVVPTDEQFF.

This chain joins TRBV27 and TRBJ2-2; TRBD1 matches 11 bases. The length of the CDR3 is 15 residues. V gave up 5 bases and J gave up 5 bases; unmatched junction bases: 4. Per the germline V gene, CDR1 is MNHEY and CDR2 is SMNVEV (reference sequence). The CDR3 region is CASSPGQGATGELFF. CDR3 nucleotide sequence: TGTGCCAGCAGTCCTGGACAGGGGGCTACCGGGGAGCTGTTTTTT.

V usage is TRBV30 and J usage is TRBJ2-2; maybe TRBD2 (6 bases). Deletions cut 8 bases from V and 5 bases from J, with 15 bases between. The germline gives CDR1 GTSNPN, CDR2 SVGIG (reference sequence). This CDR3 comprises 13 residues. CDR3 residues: CAQDEGRTGELFF. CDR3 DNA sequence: TGTGCCCAGGACGAGGGGAGGACCGGGGAGCTGTTTTTT.

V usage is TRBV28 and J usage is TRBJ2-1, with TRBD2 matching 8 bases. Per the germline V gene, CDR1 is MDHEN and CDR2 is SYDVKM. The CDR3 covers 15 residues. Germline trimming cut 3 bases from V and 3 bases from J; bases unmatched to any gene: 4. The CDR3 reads CASSLPSGLYNEQFF. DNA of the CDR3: TGTGCCAGCAGTTTGCCTAGCGGGCTCTACAATGAGCAGTTCTTC.

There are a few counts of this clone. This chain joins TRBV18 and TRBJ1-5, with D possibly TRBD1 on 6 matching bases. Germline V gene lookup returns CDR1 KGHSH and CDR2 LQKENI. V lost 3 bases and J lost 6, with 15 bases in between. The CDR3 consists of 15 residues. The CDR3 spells CASSPFRTEGQPQHF. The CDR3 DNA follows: TGTGCCAGCTCACCTTTCCGGACAGAAGGTCAGCCCCAGCATTTT.

CDR3 sequence (DNA): TGTGCCAGCAGCTTTCCGGCGGGAGGGCTCCTCAACACCGGGGAGCTGTTTTTT. It encodes CASSFPAGGLLNTGELFF. This chain joins TRBV7-9 and TRBJ2-2, with 9 positions matching TRBD2. Germline CDR1 reads SEHNR; CDR2 reads FQNEAQ (reference sequence). The CDR3 is made up of 18 amino acids. J lost 2 bases, V lost 3 bases, and 10 bases had no gene match.

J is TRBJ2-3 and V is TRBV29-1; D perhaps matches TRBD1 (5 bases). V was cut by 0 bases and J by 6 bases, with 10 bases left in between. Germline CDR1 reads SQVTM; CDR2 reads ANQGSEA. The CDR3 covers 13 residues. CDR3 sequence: CSVEDWKGDTQYF. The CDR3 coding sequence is TGCAGCGTTGAAGATTGGAAGGGGGATACGCAGTATTTT.

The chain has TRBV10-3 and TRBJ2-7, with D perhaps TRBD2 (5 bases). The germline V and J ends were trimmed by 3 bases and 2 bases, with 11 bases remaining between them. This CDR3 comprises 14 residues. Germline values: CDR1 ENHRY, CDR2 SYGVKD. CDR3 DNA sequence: TGTGCCATCAGTGAATCACGGGGAACCTACGAGCAGTACTTC. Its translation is CAISESRGTYEQYF.

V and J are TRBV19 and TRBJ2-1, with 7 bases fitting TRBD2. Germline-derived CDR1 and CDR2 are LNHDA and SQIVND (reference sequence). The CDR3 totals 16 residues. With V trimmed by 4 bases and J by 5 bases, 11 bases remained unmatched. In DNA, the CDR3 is TGTGCCAGTAGTACAAGGAGGGCTAGCGGAAACAATGAGCAGTTCTTC. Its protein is CASSTRRASGNNEQFF.

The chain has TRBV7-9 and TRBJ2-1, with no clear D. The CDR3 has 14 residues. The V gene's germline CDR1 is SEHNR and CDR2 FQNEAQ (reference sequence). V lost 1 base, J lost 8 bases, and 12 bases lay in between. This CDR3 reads CASSLDSTQDEQFF. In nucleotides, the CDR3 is TGTGCCAGCAGCTTAGACTCCACCCAAGATGAGCAGTTCTTC.

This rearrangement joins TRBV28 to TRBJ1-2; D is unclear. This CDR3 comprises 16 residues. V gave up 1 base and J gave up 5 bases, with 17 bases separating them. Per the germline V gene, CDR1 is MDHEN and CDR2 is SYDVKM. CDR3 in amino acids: CASSLYRTAGSYGYTF. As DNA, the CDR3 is TGTGCCAGCAGTTTATACCGAACAGCGGGATCTTATGGCTACACCTTC.